This passage covers 10 T cell receptor beta chains from one sample sequenced in a study of quantifying T cell responses using KT2 cells. At the level of the study: Reverse transcription used primers in the TCR alpha and beta constant regions.

Each cDNA got a UMI-containing oligo ligated at its 3' end. An equimolar mix of RC1.1 and RC1.2 primed the beta chain across TRBC1 and TRBC2. TCRdb passed the UMI-ligation and nested PCR reads through MiXCR, listing each CDR3 protein once. Altogether fewer than 50,000 distinct CDR3 sequences are present, 11% being singletons, with the ten largest covering more than 9%. The specimen was PBMCs spiked with cells of the T cell clone KT2. The source is a human donor.

This clonotype has a handful of counts. This rearrangement joins TRBV5-1 to TRBJ1-2; 9 bases align to TRBD1. Trimming cost V 4 bases and J 4 bases; bases outside gene matches: 5. Germline V lookup: CDR1 SGHRS, CDR2 YFSETQ. The CDR3 has 14 residues. In DNA, the CDR3 is TGCGCCAGCAGCCCACGGGACAGGGTCTATGGCTACACCTTC. Its protein is CASSPRDRVYGYTF.

This clonotype was detected many times. CDR3 sequence (DNA): TGCAGTGCTAGAGATGGACTAGCGACTAGCACAGATACGCAGTATTTT. Protein product: CSARDGLATSTDTQYF. The chain is built from TRBV20-1 and TRBJ2-3, with 9 positions matching TRBD2. Unmatched junction bases numbered 4, after V lost 0 bases and J lost 0 bases. Germline loops: CDR1 DFQATT, CDR2 SNEGSKA (reference sequence). This CDR3 spans 16 amino acids.

In this sample, this clonotype turned up a few times. The chain links TRBV12-3 or TRBV12-4 to TRBJ1-5; 10 nucleotides align to TRBD1. The CDR3 extends over 14 amino acids. The J segment lost 5 bases and the V segment lost 4 bases, leaving 2 bases of the junction unmatched. The CDR3 reads CASSYGTGDQPQHF. The CDR3 DNA reads as TGTGCCAGCAGTTACGGGACAGGGGATCAGCCCCAGCATTTT.

The chain links TRBV20-1 to TRBJ2-1; the match to TRBD2 covers 11 bases. The length of the CDR3 is 14 residues. CDR1 and CDR2 (germline): DFQATT, SNEGSKA (reference sequence). Trimming at V came to 3 bases and at J to 10 bases, leaving 8 bases not matched to a gene. CDR3 region: CSARVLAGVEEQFF. CDR3 sequence (DNA): TGCAGTGCTAGGGTACTAGCGGGAGTAGAGGAGCAGTTCTTC.

The table lists this clonotype with a few counts. This chain links TRBV6-2 or TRBV6-3 with TRBJ2-7; TRBD2 matches at 12 bases. The germline V gene encodes CDR1 MNHEY and CDR2 SVGEGT. With V trimmed by 6 bases and J by 7 bases, 19 bases remained unmatched. CDR3 length equals 18 residues. As DNA, the CDR3 is TGTGCCAGCAGCTTCCGGACTAGCGGGAAGAGCCTTGCTTGGGAGCAGTACTTC. Amino acid sequence: CASSFRTSGKSLAWEQYF.

The chain couples TRBV5-1 to TRBJ2-5, with TRBD2 as a possible D gene (7 bases). CDR1 and CDR2 (germline): SGHRS, YFSETQ. This CDR3 spans 17 amino acids. V lost 0 bases and J 5 bases, leaving 20 bases between the germline ends. This CDR3 is CASSLEVGGGRHETQYF. The CDR3 DNA is TGCGCCAGCAGCTTGGAGGTTGGCGGGGGCCGACATGAGACCCAGTACTTC.

This clonotype occurred a few times. The V call is TRBV4-1, the J call TRBJ2-5; the D gene could be TRBD1 or TRBD2 (5 bases each). This CDR3 region has 19 residues. Germline V gene lookup returns CDR1 MGHRA and CDR2 YSYEKL. Between the trimmed V and J ends, which lost 2 bases and 5 bases, there was a span of 27 bases. The CDR3 protein is CASSQLPFSGTRLGETQYF. The CDR3 DNA reads TGCGCCAGCAGCCAACTCCCCTTTTCCGGGACCAGATTAGGGGAGACCCAGTACTTC.

This clonotype was seen a handful of times. This chain links TRBV5-1 with TRBJ2-7, with D possibly matching TRBD1 (6 bases). Germline V gene data show CDR1 as SGHRS and CDR2 as YFSETQ. The length of the CDR3 is 14 residues. V gave up 3 bases and J gave up 3 bases, with 13 bases separating them. CDR3 in DNA: TGCGCCAGCAGCTCAGGACCCAGGGGCTACGAGCAGTACTTC. It yields the protein CASSSGPRGYEQYF.

This clonotype has a handful of counts. The V gene is TRBV5-1, the J gene TRBJ2-7, with TRBD1 matching over 9 bases. There are 19 residues in the CDR3. Trimming took 4 bases from V and 3 from J; bases not matched to a gene: 20. Germline CDR1 and CDR2: SGHRS and YFSETQ. CDR3 amino acids: CASSLPDRGVTTGDYEQYF. The CDR3 DNA reads TGCGCCAGCAGCCTCCCTGACAGGGGGGTTACTACAGGTGACTACGAGCAGTACTTC.

This clonotype has a handful of counts. The V and J genes are TRBV7-9 and TRBJ2-5, with D tentatively TRBD2 (5 bases). The CDR3 length is 12 residues. V gave up 5 bases and J gave up 5 bases, with 9 bases separating them. Germline V gives CDR1 SEHNR, CDR2 FQNEAQ (reference sequence). CDR3 sequence: CASSLTRETQYF. In nucleotides, the CDR3 is TGTGCCAGCAGCCTTACTAGGGAGACCCAGTACTTC.